These 23 T cell receptor beta chains were sequenced from one sample in a study of CD8 T cells in ankylosing spondylitis. The study's findings and limits: Seemingly characteristic of ankylosing spondylitis blood was a TCR beta motif consisting of fewer than 10 highly homologous variants.

TCRdb re-analysed the 5' RACE reads in MiXCR, keeping a single row per CDR3 protein. The sample has about 540,000 distinct CDR3 sequences, about 13% seen once. These receptors' antigens are unknown. Sequencing was performed on blood, either unsorted or a sorted T cell fraction (not recorded which). The receptor source for this set is a male donor with ankylosing spondylitis.

This clonotype was detected a few times. The chain employs TRBV18 and TRBJ1-1; D remains ambiguous. This CDR3 has 13 amino acids. Trimming took 5 bases from V and 1 from J, leaving 8 bases between them. CDR1 and CDR2 from the germline V gene are KGHSH and LQKENI. CDR3: CASSEAANTEAFF. The CDR3 DNA sequence: TGTGCCAGCTCAGAAGCAGCGAACACTGAAGCTTTCTTT.

This clonotype was seen many times. The chain has TRBV5-1 and TRBJ2-7, with 10 nucleotides matching TRBD2. This CDR3 comprises 16 residues. Germline V gene sequence: CDR1 SGHRS, CDR2 YFSETQ. The V gene end was trimmed by 4 bases and the J gene end by 3 bases; junction bases not matched to a gene: 10. CDR3 in amino acids: CASSAGTSVDIYEQYF. CDR3 sequence (DNA): TGCGCCAGCAGCGCCGGGACTAGCGTCGATATCTACGAGCAGTACTTC.

V and J are TRBV6-1 and TRBJ2-7; 8 bases align to TRBD1. The CDR3 is 14 amino acids. The germline V gene has CDR1 MNHNS and CDR2 SASEGT. The V gene end was trimmed by 6 bases and the J gene end by 4 bases; junction bases not matched to a gene: 8. As DNA, the CDR3 is TGTGCCAGCAGCGTTGACAGGGGCTATTACGAGCAGTACGTC. Its protein product is CASSVDRGYYEQYV.

In this sample, this clonotype turned up a few times. The chain has TRBV20-1 and TRBJ2-1, with D uncertain. V dropped 0 bases and J dropped 9 bases, with 12 bases sitting between them. There are 13 residues in the CDR3. Germline loops: CDR1 DFQATT, CDR2 SNEGSKA (reference sequence). In DNA, the CDR3 is TGCAGTGCTAGAGATTATAGAGTAAGTGAGCAGTTCTTC. Protein product: CSARDYRVSEQFF.

The rearrangement uses TRBV11-2 and TRBJ1-6, with a weak D call TRBD1 (5 bases). Per germline, CDR1 SGHAT and CDR2 FQNNGV. This CDR3 spans 14 amino acids. Trimming stripped 6 bases from V and 6 bases from J, with 12 bases between. The CDR3 spells CASSFPGINSPLHF. The CDR3 DNA reads TGTGCCAGCAGTTTTCCAGGGATTAATTCACCCCTCCACTTT.

This clonotype came up a few times. The V and J genes are TRBV5-1 and TRBJ1-5, with D perhaps matching TRBD1 (5 bases). CDR1 and CDR2 from the germline V gene are SGHRS and YFSETQ. Trimming removed 4 bases at V and 9 bases at J, with 14 bases between. This CDR3 is built from 13 residues. The CDR3 bases are TGCGCCAGCAGCAGGGAGGGGAAGGGGCCCCAGCATTTT. As protein: CASSREGKGPQHF.

The chain recombines TRBV20-1 with TRBJ2-3, with unresolved D. Germline V gives CDR1 DFQATT, CDR2 SNEGSKA (reference sequence). CDR3 length: 12 amino acids. Trimming left V 1 base short and J 7 bases short, with 9 bases between. CDR3 bases: TGCAGTGCTAGAGTCAACTCGAATACGCAGTATTTT. Protein: CSARVNSNTQYF.

There are a few counts of this clonotype. The chain combines TRBV25-1 with TRBJ2-7; no definite D call. This CDR3 spans 10 amino acids. CDR1 and CDR2 from the germline V gene are MGHDK and SYGVNS. The CDR3 coding sequence is TGTACCCACCCAACGCGGGAGCAGTACTTC. Protein: CTHPTREQYF.

The chain has TRBV5-4 and TRBJ2-3, with D perhaps matching TRBD1 (6 bases). This CDR3 has 14 residues. V was shortened by 4 bases and J by 2 bases, with 11 bases between the two germline ends. Germline lookup yields CDR1 SGHNT and CDR2 YYREEE (reference sequence). The DNA for the CDR3 is TGTGCCAGCAGCCCCGGACAGACCACAGATACGCAGTATTTT. Translation gives CASSPGQTTDTQYF.

V gene TRBV20-1 combines with J gene TRBJ1-2, with unresolved D. CDR1 and CDR2 (germline): DFQATT, SNEGSKA (reference sequence). The CDR3 consists of 12 residues. V was trimmed by 3 bases and J by 2 bases, leaving 7 bases between them. CDR3 nucleotide sequence: TGCAGTGCTAGTAAGGGAAACTATGGCTACACCTTC. This sequence encodes CSASKGNYGYTF.

This clonotype was seen only a few times. The chain recombines TRBV20-1 with TRBJ2-1; the match to TRBD2 covers 7 bases. Trimming at V came to 4 bases and at J to 0 bases, leaving 9 bases not matched to a gene. Germline CDR1 and CDR2: DFQATT and SNEGSKA (reference sequence). The CDR3 is made up of 16 amino acids. As DNA, the CDR3 is TGCAGTGCTACCCCGGGACTAAGGAGCTCCTACAATGAGCAGTTCTTC. Protein: CSATPGLRSSYNEQFF.

A note on this clonotype: At one of its ends the junction is not consistent with the germline gene, which may arise from a read error. This chain connects TRBV27 to TRBJ2-3; 8 bases agree with TRBD2. The CDR3 has 17 amino acids. Germline V gives CDR1 MNHEY, CDR2 SMNVEV (reference sequence). CDR3 sequence (DNA): TGTGCCAGTAGTTTAAGGCGTGGGAGCGGGAGATCAGATACGCAGTATTTT. Residues: CASSLRRGSGRSDTQYF.

This clonotype was observed a few times. The rearrangement uses TRBV2 and TRBJ1-2; unclear D gene. The V gene's germline CDR1 is SNHLY and CDR2 FYNNEI. The CDR3 contains 12 residues. Trimming stripped 6 bases from V and 4 bases from J, with 9 bases between. CDR3 coding DNA: TGTGCCAGCAGCGGCGGGTTCTATGGCTACACCTTC. Residues: CASSGGFYGYTF. Looking up the rest from reference TRBV2 and TRBJ1-2 gives the full variable domain: EPEVTQTPSHQVTQMGQEVILRCVPISNHLYFYWYRQILGQKVEFLVSFYNNEISEKSEIFDDQFSVERPDGSNFTLKIRSTKLEDSAMYFCASSGGFYGYTFGSGTRLTVV.

This clonotype showed up just a few times. The chain recombines TRBV20-1 with TRBJ2-2; TRBD2 is a possible D gene (6 bases). Trimming removed 4 bases at V and 1 base at J, with 10 bases between. The germline V gene has CDR1 DFQATT and CDR2 SNEGSKA (reference sequence). The CDR3 has 14 residues. The CDR3 DNA reads TGCAGTGCTATAACGGGAGTGAACACCGGGGAGCTGTTTTTT. Its translation: CSAITGVNTGELFF.

This clonotype occurred a few times. This CDR3 is CSARVSGRGRSPLHF. Written as DNA, the CDR3 is TGCAGTGCTAGAGTCAGTGGACGGGGGAGGTCACCCCTCCACTTT. The chain couples TRBV20-1 to TRBJ1-6; D might be TRBD1 (5 bases). Trimming stripped 1 base from V and 10 bases from J, with 17 bases between. CDR3 length equals 15 residues. Germline V gene lookup returns CDR1 DFQATT and CDR2 SNEGSKA (reference sequence).

V usage is TRBV10-3 and J usage is TRBJ2-1; a weak D match, TRBD1 (7 bases). CDR1 and CDR2 (germline): ENHRY, SYGVKD. V lost 0 bases to trimming and J lost 2 bases, with 11 bases between them. The CDR3 sequence is 16 residues long. DNA for the CDR3: TGTGCCATCAGTGAGTCAGGCGGGACAGCCTACAATGAGCAGTTCTTC. It translates to CAISESGGTAYNEQFF.

The chain is built from TRBV5-1 and TRBJ2-6; D ambiguous. The CDR3 consists of 13 residues. V was shortened by 4 bases and J by 3 bases, with 5 bases between the two germline ends. Germline values: CDR1 SGHRS, CDR2 YFSETQ. The CDR3 nucleotides read TGCGCCAGCAGCGGCTTTGGGGCCAACGTCCTGACTTTC. This translates into CASSGFGANVLTF.

In this sample, this clonotype turned up a few times. The rearrangement joins TRBV20-1 to TRBJ2-7, with 13 bases that match TRBD2. J gave up 6 bases and V 6 bases, and 17 bases lay outside the gene matches. Germline values: CDR1 DFQATT, CDR2 SNEGSKA (reference sequence). The CDR3 extends over 17 amino acids. CDR3 residues: CSARIGLAGVRSIEQYF. The CDR3 DNA reads as TGCAGTGCAAGAATTGGACTAGCGGGAGTTCGTTCGATCGAGCAGTACTTC.

This chain connects TRBV4-2 to TRBJ1-4, with 9 positions matching TRBD1. Losses at the gene ends were 3 bases for V and 8 bases for J; bases not matched to a gene: 7. There are 15 residues in the CDR3. Germline values: CDR1 LGHNA, CDR2 YNFKEQ. CDR3 DNA sequence: TGTGCCAGCAGCCAGGTACAGGGGGCTTGGGAAAAACTGTTTTTT. The encoded protein is CASSQVQGAWEKLFF.

This clonotype showed up just a few times. The rearrangement uses TRBV18 and TRBJ2-3; D unresolved. Looked up from germline, CDR1 is KGHSH and CDR2 is LQKENI. Trimming took 6 bases from V and 4 from J, leaving 14 bases between them. This CDR3 is 14 amino acids long. CDR3 nucleotides: TGTGCCAGCTCGCCCAATTTCGGCGCAGATACGCAGTATTTT. It is translated as CASSPNFGADTQYF.

A few counts support this clonotype. The chain links TRBV20-1 to TRBJ1-2; perhaps TRBD1 as D (5 bases). The V and J ends lost 4 bases and 2 bases respectively, with 5 bases between them. Germline V lookup: CDR1 DFQATT, CDR2 SNEGSKA (reference sequence). The CDR3 sequence is 11 residues long. The CDR3 DNA follows: TGCAGTGCTAAGGGGAACTATGGCTACACCTTC. It yields the protein CSAKGNYGYTF.

The V call is TRBV5-1, the J call TRBJ2-7; D may be TRBD1 (5 bases). Trimming shortened V by 4 bases and J by 4 bases, and 18 bases separated the two germline ends. CDR3 size: 15 residues. Germline V gives CDR1 SGHRS, CDR2 YFSETQ. For the CDR3, the DNA is TGCGCCAGCAGCCCCGTGCAGGGTGTTGGATACGAGCAGTACTTC. This gives the protein CASSPVQGVGYEQYF.

This clonotype was counted a few times. The rearrangement links TRBV20-1 to TRBJ2-5; 7 bases are shared with TRBD1. The V segment lost 5 bases and the J segment 5 bases; nucleotides outside the gene matches: 11. Germline loops: CDR1 DFQATT, CDR2 SNEGSKA (reference sequence). This CDR3 comprises 14 residues. The CDR3 nucleotides read TGCAGTGCTCTCCTCGAGGGGGCCCGCGAGACCCAGTACTTC. Protein: CSALLEGARETQYF.